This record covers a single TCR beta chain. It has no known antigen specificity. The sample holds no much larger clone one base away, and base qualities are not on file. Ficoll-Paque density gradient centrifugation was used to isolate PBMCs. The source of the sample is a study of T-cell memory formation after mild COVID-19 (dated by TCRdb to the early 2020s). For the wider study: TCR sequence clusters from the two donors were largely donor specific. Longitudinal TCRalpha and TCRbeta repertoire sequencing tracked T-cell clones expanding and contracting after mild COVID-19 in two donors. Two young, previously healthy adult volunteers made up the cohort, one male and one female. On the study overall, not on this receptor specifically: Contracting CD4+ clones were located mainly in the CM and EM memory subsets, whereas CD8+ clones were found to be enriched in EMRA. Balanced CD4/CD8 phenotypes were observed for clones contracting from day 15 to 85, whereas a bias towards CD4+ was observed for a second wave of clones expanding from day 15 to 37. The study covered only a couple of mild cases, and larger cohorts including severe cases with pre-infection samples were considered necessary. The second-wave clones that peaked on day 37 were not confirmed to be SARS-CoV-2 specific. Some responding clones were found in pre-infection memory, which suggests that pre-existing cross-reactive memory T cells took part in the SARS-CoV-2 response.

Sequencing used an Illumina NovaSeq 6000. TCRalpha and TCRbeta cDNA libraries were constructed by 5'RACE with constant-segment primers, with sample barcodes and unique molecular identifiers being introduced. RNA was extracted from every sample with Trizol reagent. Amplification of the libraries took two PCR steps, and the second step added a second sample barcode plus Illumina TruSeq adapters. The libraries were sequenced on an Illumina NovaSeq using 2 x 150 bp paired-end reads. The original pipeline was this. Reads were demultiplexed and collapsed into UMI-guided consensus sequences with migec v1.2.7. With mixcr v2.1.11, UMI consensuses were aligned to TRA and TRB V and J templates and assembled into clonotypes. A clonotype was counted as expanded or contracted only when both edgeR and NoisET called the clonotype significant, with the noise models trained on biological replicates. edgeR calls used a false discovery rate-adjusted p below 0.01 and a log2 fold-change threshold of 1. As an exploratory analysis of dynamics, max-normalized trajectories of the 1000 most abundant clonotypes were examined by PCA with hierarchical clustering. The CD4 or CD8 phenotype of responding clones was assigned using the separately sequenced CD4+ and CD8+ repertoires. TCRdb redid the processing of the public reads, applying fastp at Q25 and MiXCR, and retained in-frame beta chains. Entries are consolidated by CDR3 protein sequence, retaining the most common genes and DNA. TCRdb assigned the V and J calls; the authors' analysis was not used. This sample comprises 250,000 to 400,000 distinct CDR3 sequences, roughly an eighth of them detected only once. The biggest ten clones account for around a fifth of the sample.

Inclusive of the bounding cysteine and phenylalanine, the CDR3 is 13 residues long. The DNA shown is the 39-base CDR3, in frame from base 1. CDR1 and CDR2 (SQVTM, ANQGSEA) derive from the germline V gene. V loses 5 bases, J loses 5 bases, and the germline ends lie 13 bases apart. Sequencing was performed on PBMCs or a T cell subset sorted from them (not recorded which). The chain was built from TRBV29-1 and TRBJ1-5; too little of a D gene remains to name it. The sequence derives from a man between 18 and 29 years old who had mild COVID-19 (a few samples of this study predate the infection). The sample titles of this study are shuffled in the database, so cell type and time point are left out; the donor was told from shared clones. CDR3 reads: CSVRAYSDQPQHF. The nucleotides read TGCAGCGTTCGGGCCTACTCAGATCAGCCCCAGCATTTT.